These T cell receptor beta chains were read from a single sample in a study of T cell responses to AZD1222 COVID-19 vaccine. The method was immunoSEQ multiplex PCR; TCRdb's version includes in-frame clones alone and lacks a portion of them. Counted here are 75,000 to 80,000 clones, 70% to 80% occurring once; the ten biggest clones make up approximately 30%. Source: peripheral blood, taken 28 days after the second dose of the MenACWY control vaccine. These receptors all stem from an adult who received the MenACWY meningococcal vaccine as a control. CDR3s include the opening cysteine and the closing phenylalanine or tryptophan. D genes are given only for firm matches. The size entry is marked missing in some rows and otherwise reads once, few, many or a size class.

CDR3aa: CAWTKEAGYTF
CDR3nt: TGTGCCTGGACTAAGGAGGCTGGCTACACCTTC
abundance: -
len: 11
v_gene: TRBV30
j_gene: TRBJ1-2
d_gene: -

CDR3aa: CASSPWAAGFTYEQYF
CDR3nt: TGTGCCAGCAGCCCTTGGGCGGCAGGATTTACCTACGAGCAGTACTTC
abundance: once
len: 16
v_gene: TRBV28
j_gene: TRBJ2-7
d_gene: -

CDR3aa: CASPPESGTPRNEQYF
CDR3nt: TGCGCCAGCCCGCCGGAAAGCGGGACCCCAAGGAACGAGCAGTACTTC
abundance: -
len: 16
v_gene: TRBV5-1
j_gene: TRBJ2-7
d_gene: TRBD2

CDR3aa: CASSVAGGGYEQYF
CDR3nt: TGTGCCAGCAGCGTAGCAGGGGGCGGCTACGAGCAGTACTTC
abundance: -
len: 14
v_gene: TRBV9
j_gene: TRBJ2-7
d_gene: TRBD1

CDR3aa: CASSRGTAYYGYTF
CDR3nt: TGTGCCAGTAGTAGAGGGACAGCCTACTATGGCTACACCTTC
abundance: -
len: 14
v_gene: TRBV19
j_gene: TRBJ1-2
d_gene: TRBD1

CDR3aa: CAWSATGTGVEKLFF
CDR3nt: TGTGCCTGGAGCGCTACAGGGACCGGAGTGGAAAAACTGTTTTTT
abundance: -
len: 15
v_gene: TRBV30
j_gene: TRBJ1-4
d_gene: -

CDR3aa: CASSPLGSGVNEQFF
CDR3nt: TGTGCCAGCAGCCCTCTAGGGAGCGGGGTGAATGAGCAGTTCTTC
abundance: -
len: 15
v_gene: TRBV7-3
j_gene: TRBJ2-1
d_gene: TRBD2

CDR3aa: CATLGTGSSYEQYF
CDR3nt: TGTGCCACCCTAGGGACAGGGAGCTCCTACGAGCAGTACTTC
abundance: -
len: 14
v_gene: TRBV10-3
j_gene: TRBJ2-7
d_gene: TRBD1

CDR3aa: CASSASGSSNEQFF
CDR3nt: TGTGCCAGCAGTGCTAGCGGGAGTAGCAATGAGCAGTTCTTC
abundance: -
len: 14
v_gene: TRBV9
j_gene: TRBJ2-1
d_gene: TRBD2

CDR3aa: CASSVAGGYEQFF
CDR3nt: TGTGCCAGCAGCGTAGCGGGAGGGTATGAGCAGTTCTTC
abundance: -
len: 13
v_gene: TRBV9
j_gene: TRBJ2-1
d_gene: TRBD2

CDR3aa: CAISEGTGGQETQYF
CDR3nt: TGTGCCATCAGTGAGGGGACAGGGGGACAAGAGACCCAGTACTTC
abundance: few
len: 15
v_gene: TRBV10-3
j_gene: TRBJ2-5
d_gene: TRBD1

CDR3aa: CASSQENLAGEQFF
CDR3nt: TGCGCCAGCAGCCAAGAGAACCTAGCGGGAGAGCAGTTCTTC
abundance: -
len: 14
v_gene: TRBV4-3
j_gene: TRBJ2-1
d_gene: TRBD2

CDR3aa: CASSLFSGGADNEQFF
CDR3nt: TGTGCCAGCAGCCTATTTAGCGGGGGGGCTGACAATGAGCAGTTCTTC
abundance: -
len: 16
v_gene: TRBV3-1/TRBV3-2
j_gene: TRBJ2-1
d_gene: TRBD2

CDR3aa: CSVGNPGEQYF
CDR3nt: TGCAGCGTGGGCAACCCGGGGGAGCAGTACTTC
abundance: few
len: 11
v_gene: TRBV29-1
j_gene: TRBJ2-7
d_gene: -

CDR3aa: CATRKTGTGSYEQYF
CDR3nt: TGTGCCACAAGGAAAACAGGGACAGGCTCCTACGAGCAGTACTTC
abundance: -
len: 15
v_gene: TRBV30
j_gene: TRBJ2-7
d_gene: TRBD1

CDR3aa: CSVRRSQETQYF
CDR3nt: TGCAGCGTTAGGCGGTCCCAAGAGACCCAGTACTTC
abundance: few
len: 12
v_gene: TRBV29-1
j_gene: TRBJ2-5
d_gene: -

CDR3aa: CASSAQGSPEQPQHF
CDR3nt: TGTGCCAGCAGTGCCCAAGGCAGTCCGGAGCAGCCCCAGCATTTT
abundance: -
len: 15
v_gene: TRBV6-2/TRBV6-3
j_gene: TRBJ1-5
d_gene: -

CDR3aa: CASSHLAGGYEQYF
CDR3nt: TGTGCCAGCAGCCACCTAGCGGGGGGATACGAGCAGTACTTC
abundance: -
len: 14
v_gene: TRBV3-1/TRBV3-2
j_gene: TRBJ2-7
d_gene: TRBD2

CDR3aa: CASSLDGVAGNNEQFF
CDR3nt: TGCGCCAGCAGCTTGGATGGGGTAGCGGGAAACAATGAGCAGTTCTTC
abundance: once
len: 16
v_gene: TRBV5-1
j_gene: TRBJ2-1
d_gene: TRBD2

CDR3aa: CASSRQQGSSYNEQFF
CDR3nt: TGTGCCAGCAGCCGTCAACAGGGGAGCTCCTACAATGAGCAGTTCTTC
abundance: once
len: 16
v_gene: TRBV13
j_gene: TRBJ2-1
d_gene: TRBD1

CDR3aa: CASSYSGGLELFF
CDR3nt: TGTGCCAGCAGTTACTCGGGGGGGTTGGAGCTGTTTTTT
abundance: -
len: 13
v_gene: TRBV6-5
j_gene: TRBJ2-2
d_gene: TRBD2

CDR3aa: CASSRSGSYEQYF
CDR3nt: TGTGCCAGCAGCAGGAGCGGCTCCTACGAGCAGTACTTC
abundance: -
len: 13
v_gene: TRBV21-1
j_gene: TRBJ2-7
d_gene: -

CDR3aa: CASSEALQGRWQFF
CDR3nt: TGTGCCAGCAGTGAAGCGCTTCAAGGGAGGTGGCAGTTCTTC
abundance: once
len: 14
v_gene: TRBV6-1
j_gene: TRBJ2-1
d_gene: -

CDR3aa: CASSWGQGGYEQYF
CDR3nt: TGTGCCAGCAGCTGGGGGCAGGGGGGCTACGAGCAGTACTTC
abundance: few
len: 14
v_gene: TRBV5-6
j_gene: TRBJ2-7
d_gene: -

CDR3aa: CAIRDRGYNEQFF
CDR3nt: TGTGCCATCCGGGACAGGGGGTACAATGAGCAGTTCTTC
abundance: -
len: 13
v_gene: TRBV6-5
j_gene: TRBJ2-1
d_gene: TRBD1

CDR3aa: CASSAIGGPQHF
CDR3nt: TGTGCCAGTAGTGCCATAGGGGGGCCCCAGCATTTT
abundance: -
len: 12
v_gene: TRBV19
j_gene: TRBJ1-5
d_gene: -

CDR3aa: CASSLAGTGVGHGYTF
CDR3nt: TGTGCCAGCAGCTTGGCAGGGACAGGGGTTGGGCATGGCTACACCTTC
abundance: -
len: 16
v_gene: TRBV5-4
j_gene: TRBJ1-2
d_gene: TRBD1

CDR3aa: CASSGTGAYEQYF
CDR3nt: TGTGCCAGTAGTGGCACAGGGGCCTACGAGCAGTACTTC
abundance: -
len: 13
v_gene: TRBV19
j_gene: TRBJ2-7
d_gene: TRBD1

CDR3aa: CASSLVAQGAGGYTF
CDR3nt: TGTGCCAGCAGCTTGGTGGCCCAGGGGGCCGGTGGCTACACCTTC
abundance: -
len: 15
v_gene: TRBV5-5
j_gene: TRBJ1-2
d_gene: TRBD1

CDR3aa: CASSSRTPGELFF
CDR3nt: TGTGCCAGCAGCTCACGGACCCCCGGGGAGCTGTTTTTT
abundance: -
len: 13
v_gene: TRBV7-3
j_gene: TRBJ2-2
d_gene: -

CDR3aa: CASSFRLGRLETQYF
CDR3nt: TGTGCCAGCAGTTTCAGACTAGGTCGGTTGGAGACCCAGTACTTC
abundance: -
len: 15
v_gene: TRBV28
j_gene: TRBJ2-5
d_gene: -

CDR3aa: CASSPGQETEKLFF
CDR3nt: TGTGCCAGCAGCCCGGGACAAGAAACTGAAAAACTGTTTTTT
abundance: -
len: 14
v_gene: TRBV2
j_gene: TRBJ1-4
d_gene: -

CDR3aa: CASSRTSIADTQYF
CDR3nt: TGTGCCAGCAGCCGGACTAGCATCGCAGATACGCAGTATTTT
abundance: -
len: 14
v_gene: TRBV7-8
j_gene: TRBJ2-3
d_gene: TRBD2

CDR3aa: CASSIDSPPANVLTF
CDR3nt: TGCGCCAGCAGCATTGACAGTCCCCCGGCCAACGTCCTGACTTTC
abundance: -
len: 15
v_gene: TRBV5-1
j_gene: TRBJ2-6
d_gene: -

CDR3aa: CASSQEPGAESPLHF
CDR3nt: TGTGCCAGCAGCCAAGAGCCGGGGGCAGAGTCACCCCTCCACTTT
abundance: -
len: 15
v_gene: TRBV3-1/TRBV3-2
j_gene: TRBJ1-6
d_gene: -

CDR3aa: CASSLGLAADTQYF
CDR3nt: TGTGCCAGCAGCCTGGGACTAGCGGCAGATACGCAGTATTTT
abundance: -
len: 14
v_gene: TRBV11-1
j_gene: TRBJ2-3
d_gene: TRBD2

CDR3aa: CASSPQGLVNQPQHF
CDR3nt: TGTGCCAGCAGCCCTCAGGGCCTAGTCAATCAGCCCCAGCATTTT
abundance: -
len: 15
v_gene: TRBV16
j_gene: TRBJ1-5
d_gene: -

CDR3aa: CASSYLSGAEAFF
CDR3nt: TGTGCCAGCAGTTACCTCTCCGGGGCTGAAGCTTTCTTT
abundance: -
len: 13
v_gene: TRBV6-2/TRBV6-3
j_gene: TRBJ1-1
d_gene: -

CDR3aa: CASSAGTGLRNEQYF
CDR3nt: TGTGCCAGTAGTGCCGGGACAGGGCTTCGAAACGAGCAGTACTTC
abundance: -
len: 15
v_gene: TRBV19
j_gene: TRBJ2-7
d_gene: TRBD1

CDR3aa: CASSLGSGLNTEAFF
CDR3nt: TGTGCCAGCAGCTTAGGGTCAGGGCTTAACACTGAAGCTTTCTTT
abundance: -
len: 15
v_gene: TRBV7-6
j_gene: TRBJ1-1
d_gene: -

CDR3aa: CASSLTLQGHYGYTF
CDR3nt: TGTGCCAGCAGCTTAACCCTGCAGGGCCACTATGGCTACACCTTC
abundance: -
len: 15
v_gene: TRBV11-2
j_gene: TRBJ1-2
d_gene: -

CDR3aa: CASSFTGVQPQHF
CDR3nt: TGTGCCAGCAGTTTTACAGGGGTTCAGCCCCAGCATTTT
abundance: -
len: 13
v_gene: TRBV28
j_gene: TRBJ1-5
d_gene: TRBD1

CDR3aa: CASSFFGGREDTQYF
CDR3nt: TGCGCCAGCAGCTTTTTTGGCGGCCGGGAAGATACGCAGTATTTT
abundance: -
len: 15
v_gene: TRBV5-1
j_gene: TRBJ2-3
d_gene: -

CDR3aa: CASSSTEWNTEAFF
CDR3nt: TGTGCCAGCTCATCAACAGAGTGGAACACTGAAGCTTTCTTT
abundance: -
len: 14
v_gene: TRBV18
j_gene: TRBJ1-1
d_gene: -

CDR3aa: CASKLSGGGYTF
CDR3nt: TGTGCCAGCAAATTATCAGGTGGTGGCTACACCTTC
abundance: few
len: 12
v_gene: TRBV3-1/TRBV3-2
j_gene: TRBJ1-2
d_gene: -

CDR3aa: CASTPGRQGYTF
CDR3nt: TGTGCCAGCACCCCGGGTCGCCAAGGCTACACCTTC
abundance: -
len: 12
v_gene: TRBV2
j_gene: TRBJ1-2
d_gene: -

CDR3aa: CASSVQGGNTEAFF
CDR3nt: TGTGCCAGCAGTGTACAGGGGGGGAACACTGAAGCTTTCTTT
abundance: medium-sized
len: 14
v_gene: TRBV2
j_gene: TRBJ1-1
d_gene: TRBD1

CDR3aa: CASSPLRVTAFF
CDR3nt: TGTGCCAGCAGTCCCCTCAGGGTCACAGCTTTCTTT
abundance: -
len: 12
v_gene: TRBV12-3/TRBV12-4
j_gene: TRBJ1-1
d_gene: -

CDR3aa: CASSLLSAKGNEQYF
CDR3nt: TGTGCCAGCAGTTTGCTTTCCGCTAAGGGGAACGAGCAGTACTTC
abundance: once
len: 15
v_gene: TRBV27
j_gene: TRBJ2-7
d_gene: -

CDR3aa: CASSQVGPQGNTEAFF
CDR3nt: TGTGCCAGCAGCCAAGTGGGGCCTCAGGGGAACACTGAAGCTTTCTTT
abundance: -
len: 16
v_gene: TRBV3-1/TRBV3-2
j_gene: TRBJ1-1
d_gene: -

CDR3aa: CASRSGTSGSGEQFF
CDR3nt: TGCGCCAGCAGATCCGGGACTAGCGGGAGCGGTGAGCAGTTCTTC
abundance: -
len: 15
v_gene: TRBV10-2
j_gene: TRBJ2-1
d_gene: TRBD2

CDR3aa: CASSLHRGGVAGPEAFF
CDR3nt: TGTGCCAGCAGTTTACACAGGGGAGGGGTGGCTGGTCCTGAAGCTTTCTTT
abundance: -
len: 17
v_gene: TRBV28
j_gene: TRBJ1-1
d_gene: TRBD1

CDR3aa: CASSQTYQETQYF
CDR3nt: TGCGCCAGCAGCCAAACCTACCAAGAGACCCAGTACTTC
abundance: -
len: 13
v_gene: TRBV5-1
j_gene: TRBJ2-5
d_gene: -

CDR3aa: CASSRTDLHYEQYF
CDR3nt: TGCGCCAGCAGCCGGACAGACCTCCACTACGAGCAGTACTTC
abundance: -
len: 14
v_gene: TRBV5-1
j_gene: TRBJ2-7
d_gene: -

CDR3aa: CASDRGGHVNGYTF
CDR3nt: TGTGCCAGCGACCGGGGGGGACATGTCAACGGCTACACCTTC
abundance: -
len: 14
v_gene: TRBV19
j_gene: TRBJ1-2
d_gene: -

CDR3aa: CASSDGSFYGYTF
CDR3nt: TGTGCCAGCAGCGATGGGAGTTTCTATGGCTACACCTTC
abundance: few
len: 13
v_gene: TRBV14
j_gene: TRBJ1-2
d_gene: -

CDR3aa: CAISEPGTGYTGELFF
CDR3nt: TGTGCCATCAGTGAACCCGGGACAGGGTACACCGGGGAGCTGTTTTTT
abundance: -
len: 16
v_gene: TRBV10-3
j_gene: TRBJ2-2
d_gene: TRBD1

CDR3aa: CASSLTSPRETQYF
CDR3nt: TGTGCCAGCAGTCTAACCTCCCCGCGAGAGACCCAGTACTTC
abundance: -
len: 14
v_gene: TRBV7-9
j_gene: TRBJ2-5
d_gene: -

CDR3aa: CASSQETGIAFF
CDR3nt: TGTGCCAGCAGCCAAGAGACTGGGATAGCTTTCTTT
abundance: -
len: 12
v_gene: TRBV14
j_gene: TRBJ1-1
d_gene: -

CDR3aa: CASSLNPRGRAYEQYF
CDR3nt: TGTGCCAGCAGCCTCAACCCCAGGGGACGAGCCTACGAGCAGTACTTC
abundance: -
len: 16
v_gene: TRBV11-2
j_gene: TRBJ2-7
d_gene: -